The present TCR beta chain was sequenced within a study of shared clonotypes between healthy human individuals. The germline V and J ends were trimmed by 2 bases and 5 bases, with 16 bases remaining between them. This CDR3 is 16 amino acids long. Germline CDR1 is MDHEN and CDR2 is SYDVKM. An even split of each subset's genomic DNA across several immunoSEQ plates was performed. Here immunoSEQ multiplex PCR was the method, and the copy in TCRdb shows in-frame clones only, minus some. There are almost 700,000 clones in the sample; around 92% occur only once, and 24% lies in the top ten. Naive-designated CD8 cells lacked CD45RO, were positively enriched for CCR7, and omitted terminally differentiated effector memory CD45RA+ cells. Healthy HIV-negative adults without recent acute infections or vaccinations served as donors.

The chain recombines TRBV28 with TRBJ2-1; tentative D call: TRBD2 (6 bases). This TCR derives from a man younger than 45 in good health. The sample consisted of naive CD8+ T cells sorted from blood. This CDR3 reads CASSLRGDGTDNEQFF. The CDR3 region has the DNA TGTGCCAGCAGTTTACGAGGGGACGGGACTGACAATGAGCAGTTCTTC. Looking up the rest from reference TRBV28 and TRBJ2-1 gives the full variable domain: DVKVTQSSRYLVKRTGEKVFLECVQDMDHENMFWYRQDPGLGLRLIYFSYDVKMKEKGDIPEGYSVSREKKERFSLILESASTNQTSMYLCASSLRGDGTDNEQFFGPGTRLTVL.